Listed below are T cell receptor beta chains from one sample, sequenced in a study of blood T cell repertoires in COVID-19. Data came from immunoSEQ multiplex PCR; TCRdb stores just in-frame clones and leaves some out. This sample has 270,000 or so clones, with 85% to 90% found just once. Material: peripheral blood. The receptors originated from a man in his forties with acute or convalescent COVID-19. The CDR3 runs from the conserved cysteine through the conserved F or W. D genes are given only for firm matches. Where a row states a size, it is once, few, many or the class of an expanded clone; other rows omit it.

NA	TRBV11-3	TRBJ2-7	NA	CASSLVGSDEQYF	TGTGCCAGCAGCTTAGTCGGCAGCGACGAGCAGTACTTC
NA	TRBV5-1	TRBJ2-2	NA	CATSGQNTGELFF	TGCGCCACCTCGGGACAGAACACCGGGGAGCTGTTTTTT
NA	TRBV3-1/TRBV3-2	TRBJ1-3	NA	CASSQRTEGNTIYF	TGTGCCAGCAGCCAACGGACAGAGGGAAACACCATATATTTT
NA	TRBV3-1/TRBV3-2	TRBJ1-4	NA	CASSQAGEKLFF	TGTGCCAGCAGCCAAGCGGGGGAAAAACTGTTTTTT
TRBD1	TRBV28	TRBJ1-2	few	CASSRTGGAGGYTF	TGTGCCAGCAGCCGGACAGGGGGCGCTGGTGGCTACACCTTC
NA	TRBV6-2/TRBV6-3	TRBJ2-5	once	CASSPGLETQYF	TGTGCCAGCAGTCCAGGGTTAGAGACCCAGTACTTC
NA	TRBV6-5	TRBJ2-2	NA	CAIKRDINTGELFF	TGTGCCATCAAGCGAGATATTAACACCGGGGAGCTGTTTTTT
NA	TRBV3-1/TRBV3-2	TRBJ1-2	NA	CASSQGSTVGYTF	TGTGCCAGCAGCCAAGGGAGTACGGTTGGCTACACCTTC
NA	TRBV4-1	TRBJ1-5	NA	CASSQGPGLGQPQHF	TGCGCCAGCAGCCAAGGCCCGGGTTTGGGTCAACCCCAGCATTTT
NA	TRBV25-1	TRBJ1-1	NA	CASSEFPGSNTEAFF	TGTGCCAGCAGTGAATTTCCAGGCTCAAACACTGAAGCTTTCTTT
TRBD1	TRBV27	TRBJ1-5	NA	CASSGDSRQPQHF	TGTGCCAGCAGTGGGGACAGCCGTCAGCCCCAGCATTTT
TRBD1	TRBV27	TRBJ2-2	NA	CASSSRDRGTGELFF	TGTGCCAGCAGTTCGAGGGACAGGGGCACCGGGGAGCTGTTTTTT
NA	TRBV5-8	TRBJ2-7	NA	CASTPIRGSYEQYF	TGTGCCAGCACCCCCATACGCGGGTCCTACGAGCAGTACTTC
TRBD1	TRBV6-6	TRBJ2-1	few	CASSLQGADEQFF	TGTGCCAGCAGTCTACAGGGGGCGGATGAGCAGTTCTTC
NA	TRBV19	TRBJ1-3	NA	CASSIRESGNTIYF	TGTGCCAGTAGTATACGGGAGTCTGGAAACACCATATATTTT
TRBD1	TRBV11-2	TRBJ1-2	NA	CASSLDLTGVGGYTF	TGTGCCAGCAGCTTAGATCTCACAGGGGTCGGGGGCTACACCTTC
TRBD1	TRBV2	TRBJ1-1	NA	CASSEQGGGGTEAFF	TGTGCCAGCAGTGAACAGGGGGGCGGAGGGACTGAAGCTTTCTTT
NA	TRBV4-1	TRBJ1-2	NA	CASSQVSATQGYGYTF	TGCGCCAGCAGCCAAGTCTCCGCCACCCAGGGCTATGGCTACACCTTC
TRBD1	TRBV27	TRBJ2-7	NA	CASSWDSGSEQYF	TGTGCCAGCAGTTGGGACAGTGGCTCCGAGCAGTACTTC
TRBD1	TRBV29-1	TRBJ2-7	NA	CSVELSGTETYEQYF	TGCAGCGTTGAATTATCCGGGACAGAGACCTACGAGCAGTACTTC
NA	TRBV19	TRBJ2-2	NA	CASITRGNTGELFF	TGTGCCAGTATTACCCGGGGGAACACCGGGGAGCTGTTTTTT
TRBD1	TRBV6-1	TRBJ2-1	NA	CASSEPWGTAVRSQIF	TGTGCCAGCAGTGAACCTTGGGGGACAGCCGTTCGGTCCCAGATCTTC
TRBD1	TRBV10-1	TRBJ1-2	NA	CASSWTGGWDGYTF	TGCGCCAGCAGTTGGACAGGGGGCTGGGATGGCTACACCTTC
NA	TRBV25-1	TRBJ1-2	few	CASSEPGGGPYGYTF	TGTGCCAGCAGTGAACCTGGCGGTGGTCCCTATGGCTACACCTTC
NA	TRBV18	TRBJ1-1	NA	CASKFAGLNTEAFF	TGTGCCAGCAAATTTGCGGGTTTGAACACTGAAGCTTTCTTT
TRBD1	TRBV24-1	TRBJ1-2	few	CATSGGGSNYGYTF	TGTGCCACCAGTGGAGGGGGCTCGAACTATGGCTACACCTTC
TRBD1	TRBV11-1	TRBJ2-2	NA	CASSLALGRQGNTGELFF	TGTGCCAGCAGCTTAGCCCTAGGAAGACAGGGGAACACCGGGGAGCTGTTTTTT
NA	TRBV5-1	TRBJ1-4	few	CASSFSGTDNEKLFF	TGCGCCAGCAGCTTCTCAGGGACTGATAATGAAAAACTGTTTTTT
TRBD1	TRBV5-1	TRBJ2-1	NA	CASSSWTGGNNEQFF	TGCGCCAGCAGCTCCTGGACAGGGGGCAACAATGAGCAGTTCTTC
NA	TRBV11-2	TRBJ2-2	NA	CASSPPQFPGELFF	TGTGCCAGCAGCCCCCCGCAGTTTCCCGGGGAGCTGTTTTTT
NA	TRBV7-2	TRBJ1-1	NA	CASSRESRGAEAFF	TGTGCCAGCAGCCGGGAATCCCGGGGGGCTGAAGCTTTCTTT
NA	TRBV13	TRBJ1-2	NA	CASSLDSYYGYTF	TGTGCCAGCAGCTTAGACAGTTACTATGGCTACACCTTC
TRBD1	TRBV7-9	TRBJ2-5	once	CASSLFEGLEDRGRETQYF	TGTGCCAGCAGCTTATTCGAGGGGCTCGAGGACAGGGGGCGGGAGACCCAGTACTTC
NA	TRBV20-1	TRBJ1-1	once	CSASPNFPRNTEAFF	TGCAGTGCTAGTCCAAACTTTCCTCGGAACACTGAAGCTTTCTTT
TRBD2	TRBV7-6	TRBJ2-7	NA	CASSTGLAGASSYEQYF	TGTGCCAGCAGCACAGGACTAGCGGGGGCAAGCTCCTACGAGCAGTACTTC
NA	TRBV3-1/TRBV3-2	TRBJ1-5	NA	CASSQTPRSNQPQHF	TGTGCCAGCAGCCAAACCCCACGGTCCAATCAGCCCCAGCATTTT
NA	TRBV6-4	TRBJ2-2	NA	CASSDSRIGRGMTGELFF	TGTGCCAGCAGTGACTCACGGATAGGGAGGGGGATGACCGGGGAGCTGTTTTTT
NA	TRBV24-1	TRBJ2-1	NA	CATSDLSREQFF	TGTGCCACCAGTGATTTGAGCAGGGAGCAGTTCTTC
NA	TRBV3-1/TRBV3-2	TRBJ2-7	NA	CASSQDLGSSYEQYF	TGTGCCAGCAGCCAAGATCTAGGCAGTTCCTACGAGCAGTACTTC
TRBD1	TRBV19	TRBJ1-1	NA	CASGLPRDRVYAEAFF	TGTGCCAGCGGACTTCCCCGGGACAGGGTTTACGCTGAAGCTTTCTTT
TRBD2	TRBV10-3	TRBJ2-3	once	CASSAGDYTDTQYF	TGTGCCTCCTCCGCGGGGGATTACACAGATACGCAGTATTTT
TRBD1	TRBV6-5	TRBJ1-2	NA	CASSYSDRVGGYTF	TGTGCCAGCAGTTACTCGGACAGGGTGGGAGGCTACACCTTC
NA	TRBV5-1	TRBJ2-2	few	CASSFNGANTGELFF	TGCGCCAGCAGCTTCAACGGGGCGAACACCGGGGAGCTGTTTTTT
NA	TRBV4-2	TRBJ1-1	NA	CASSREGGPNTEAFF	TGTGCCAGCAGCCGGGAGGGGGGGCCGAACACTGAAGCTTTCTTT
NA	TRBV6-5	TRBJ1-2	NA	CASIGQGYGYTF	TGTGCCAGCATAGGTCAGGGCTATGGCTACACCTTC
NA	TRBV7-2	TRBJ1-1	NA	CASSSPRGLGMNTEAFF	TGTGCCAGCAGCTCCCCGCGAGGGTTGGGGATGAACACTGAAGCTTTCTTT
NA	TRBV5-1	TRBJ2-2	NA	CASGAGNTGELFF	TGCGCCAGCGGGGCAGGGAACACCGGGGAGCTGTTTTTT
TRBD2	TRBV24-1	TRBJ2-3	NA	CATSDLTSDTDTQYF	TGTGCCACCAGTGATTTAACTAGCGACACAGATACGCAGTATTTT
TRBD1	TRBV6-1	TRBJ1-5	NA	CASSEERQGGQPQHF	TGTGCCAGCAGTGAAGAAAGACAGGGAGGTCAGCCCCAGCATTTT